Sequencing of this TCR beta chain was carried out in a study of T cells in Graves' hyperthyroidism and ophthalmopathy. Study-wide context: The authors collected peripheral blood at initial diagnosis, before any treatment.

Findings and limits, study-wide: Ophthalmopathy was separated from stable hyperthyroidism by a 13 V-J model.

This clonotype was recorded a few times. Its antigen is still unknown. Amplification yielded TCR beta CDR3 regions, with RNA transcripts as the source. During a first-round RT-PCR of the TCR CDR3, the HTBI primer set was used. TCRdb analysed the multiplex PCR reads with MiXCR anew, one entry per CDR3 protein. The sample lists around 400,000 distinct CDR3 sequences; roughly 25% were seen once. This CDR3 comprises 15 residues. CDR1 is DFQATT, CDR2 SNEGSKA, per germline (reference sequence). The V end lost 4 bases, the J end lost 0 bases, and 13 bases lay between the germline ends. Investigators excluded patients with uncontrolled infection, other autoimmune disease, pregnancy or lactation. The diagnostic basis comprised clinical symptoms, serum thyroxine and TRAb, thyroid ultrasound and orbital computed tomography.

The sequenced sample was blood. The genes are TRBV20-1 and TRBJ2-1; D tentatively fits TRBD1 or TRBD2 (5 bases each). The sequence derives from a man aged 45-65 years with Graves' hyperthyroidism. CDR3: CSAKRGALSYNEQFF. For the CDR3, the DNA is TGCAGTGCTAAGAGAGGGGCCCTCTCCTACAATGAGCAGTTCTTC.